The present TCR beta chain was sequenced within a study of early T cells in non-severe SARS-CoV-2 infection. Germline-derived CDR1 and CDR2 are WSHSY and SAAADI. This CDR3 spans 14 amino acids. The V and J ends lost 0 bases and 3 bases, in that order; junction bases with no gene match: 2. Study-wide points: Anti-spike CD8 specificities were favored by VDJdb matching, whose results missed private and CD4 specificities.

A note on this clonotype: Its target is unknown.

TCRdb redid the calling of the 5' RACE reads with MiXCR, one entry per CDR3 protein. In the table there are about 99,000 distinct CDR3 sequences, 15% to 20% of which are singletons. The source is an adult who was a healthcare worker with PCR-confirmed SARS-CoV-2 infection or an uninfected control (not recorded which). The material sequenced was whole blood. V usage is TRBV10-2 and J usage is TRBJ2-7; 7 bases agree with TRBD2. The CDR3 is CASSESRTSYEQYF. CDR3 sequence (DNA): TGCGCCAGCAGTGAGTCCCGGACTAGCTACGAGCAGTACTTC.